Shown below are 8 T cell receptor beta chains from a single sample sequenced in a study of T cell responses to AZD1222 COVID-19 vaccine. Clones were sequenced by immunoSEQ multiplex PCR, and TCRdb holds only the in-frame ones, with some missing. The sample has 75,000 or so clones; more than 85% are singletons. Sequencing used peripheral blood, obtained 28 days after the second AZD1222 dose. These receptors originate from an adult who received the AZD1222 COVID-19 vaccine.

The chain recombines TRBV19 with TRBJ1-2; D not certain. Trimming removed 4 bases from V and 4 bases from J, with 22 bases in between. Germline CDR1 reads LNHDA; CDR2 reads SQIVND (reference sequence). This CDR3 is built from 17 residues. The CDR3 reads CASSTGVGGSVRYGYTF. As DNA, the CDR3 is TGTGCCAGTAGTACCGGGGTTGGAGGCTCGGTCCGCTATGGCTACACCTTC. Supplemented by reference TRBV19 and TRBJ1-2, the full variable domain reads DGGITQSPKYLFRKEGQNVTLSCEQNLNHDAMYWYRQDPGQGLRLIYYSQIVNDFQKGDIAEGYSVSREKKESFPLTVTSAQKNPTAFYLCASSTGVGGSVRYGYTFGSGTRLTVV.

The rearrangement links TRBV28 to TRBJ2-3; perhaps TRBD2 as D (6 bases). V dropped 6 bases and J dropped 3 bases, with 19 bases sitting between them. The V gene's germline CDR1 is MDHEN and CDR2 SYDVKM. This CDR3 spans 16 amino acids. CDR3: CASSYDPREATDTQYF. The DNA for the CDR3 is TGTGCCAGCAGCTACGACCCCAGGGAGGCGACAGATACGCAGTATTTT.

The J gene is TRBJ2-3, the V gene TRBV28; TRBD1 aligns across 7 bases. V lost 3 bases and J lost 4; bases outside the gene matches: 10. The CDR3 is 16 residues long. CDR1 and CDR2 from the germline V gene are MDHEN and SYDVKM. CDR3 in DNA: TGTGCCAGCAGTTTCATCAGGGGGTCAGGGTCAGATACGCAGTATTTT. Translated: CASSFIRGSGSDTQYF.

CDR3 in amino acids: CASSLEPGQGYEQYF. The DNA for the CDR3 is TGTGCCAGCAGCTTAGAGCCGGGACAGGGCTACGAGCAGTACTTC. The rearrangement joins TRBV7-3 to TRBJ2-7; the match to TRBD1 covers 9 bases. V lost 2 bases, J lost 3 bases, and 5 bases stayed unmatched. The CDR3 sequence is 15 residues long. Germline V gene data show CDR1 as SGHTA and CDR2 as FQGTGA. The full variable domain, rest sourced from reference TRBV7-3 and TRBJ2-7, is GAGVSQTPSNKVTEKGKYVELRCDPISGHTALYWYRQSLGQGPEFLIYFQGTGAADDSGLPNDRFFAVRPEGSVSTLKIQRTERGDSAVYLCASSLEPGQGYEQYFGPGTRLTVT.

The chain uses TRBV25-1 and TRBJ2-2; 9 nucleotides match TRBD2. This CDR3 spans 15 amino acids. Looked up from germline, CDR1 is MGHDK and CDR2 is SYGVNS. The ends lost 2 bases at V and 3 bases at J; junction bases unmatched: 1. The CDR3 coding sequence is TGTGCCAGCAGTGAAGGCGGGAGGGACACCGGGGAGCTGTTTTTT. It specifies CASSEGGRDTGELFF.

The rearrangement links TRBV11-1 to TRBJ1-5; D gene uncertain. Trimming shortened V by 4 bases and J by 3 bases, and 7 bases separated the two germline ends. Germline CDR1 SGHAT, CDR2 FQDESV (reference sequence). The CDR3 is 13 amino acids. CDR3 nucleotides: TGTGCCAGCAGCTCAGGTGTCAATCAGCCCCAGCATTTT. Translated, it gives CASSSGVNQPQHF.

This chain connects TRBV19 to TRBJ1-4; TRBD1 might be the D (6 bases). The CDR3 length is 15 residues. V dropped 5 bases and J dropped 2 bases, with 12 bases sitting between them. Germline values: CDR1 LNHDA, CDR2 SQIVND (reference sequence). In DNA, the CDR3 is TGTGCCAGTAGTCGTAAGGGGGGTACTAATGAAAAACTGTTTTTT. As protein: CASSRKGGTNEKLFF.

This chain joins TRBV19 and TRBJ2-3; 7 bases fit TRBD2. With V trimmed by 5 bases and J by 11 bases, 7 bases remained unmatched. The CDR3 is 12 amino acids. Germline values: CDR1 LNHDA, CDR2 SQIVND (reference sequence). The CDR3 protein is CASSAGTKMQYF. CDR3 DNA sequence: TGTGCCAGTAGTGCCGGGACTAAAATGCAGTATTTT. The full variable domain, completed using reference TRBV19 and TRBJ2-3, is DGGITQSPKYLFRKEGQNVTLSCEQNLNHDAMYWYRQDPGQGLRLIYYSQIVNDFQKGDIAEGYSVSREKKESFPLTVTSAQKNPTAFYLCASSAGTKMQYFGPGTRLTVL.